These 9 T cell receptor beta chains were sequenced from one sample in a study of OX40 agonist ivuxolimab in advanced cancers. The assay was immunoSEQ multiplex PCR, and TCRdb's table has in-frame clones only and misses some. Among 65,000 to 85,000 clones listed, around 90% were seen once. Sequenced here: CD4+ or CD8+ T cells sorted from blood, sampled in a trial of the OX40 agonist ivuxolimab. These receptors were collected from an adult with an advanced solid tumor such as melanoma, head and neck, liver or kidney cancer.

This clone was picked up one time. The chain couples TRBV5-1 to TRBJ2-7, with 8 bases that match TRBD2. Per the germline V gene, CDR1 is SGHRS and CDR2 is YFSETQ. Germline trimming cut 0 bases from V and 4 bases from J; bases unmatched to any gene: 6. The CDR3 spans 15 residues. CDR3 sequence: CASSLDGTRAYEQYF. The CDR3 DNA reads TGCGCCAGCAGCTTGGACGGGACTAGGGCTTACGAGCAGTACTTC.

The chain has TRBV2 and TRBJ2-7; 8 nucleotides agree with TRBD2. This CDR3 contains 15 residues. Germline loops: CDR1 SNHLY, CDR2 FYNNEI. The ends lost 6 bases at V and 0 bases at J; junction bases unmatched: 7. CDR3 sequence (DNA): TGTGCCAGCAGCACCGAGCGGGGGACCTCCTACGAGCAGTACTTC. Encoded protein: CASSTERGTSYEQYF. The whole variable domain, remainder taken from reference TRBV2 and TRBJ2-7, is EPEVTQTPSHQVTQMGQEVILRCVPISNHLYFYWYRQILGQKVEFLVSFYNNEISEKSEIFDDQFSVERPDGSNFTLKIRSTKLEDSAMYFCASSTERGTSYEQYFGPGTRLTVT.

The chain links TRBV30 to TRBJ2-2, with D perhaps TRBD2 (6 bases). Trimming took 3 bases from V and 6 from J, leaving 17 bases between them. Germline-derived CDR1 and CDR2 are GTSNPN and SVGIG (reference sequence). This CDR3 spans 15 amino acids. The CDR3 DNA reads TGTGCCTGGAGGGTCTTGTTATCGGGAGCCGGGGAGCTGTTTTTT. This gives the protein CAWRVLLSGAGELFF. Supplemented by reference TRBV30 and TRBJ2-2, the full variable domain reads SQTIHQWPATLVQPVGSPLSLECTVEGTSNPNLYWYRQAAGRGLQLLFYSVGIGQISSEVPQNLSASRPQDRQFILSSKKLLLSDSGFYLCAWRVLLSGAGELFFGEGSRLTVL.

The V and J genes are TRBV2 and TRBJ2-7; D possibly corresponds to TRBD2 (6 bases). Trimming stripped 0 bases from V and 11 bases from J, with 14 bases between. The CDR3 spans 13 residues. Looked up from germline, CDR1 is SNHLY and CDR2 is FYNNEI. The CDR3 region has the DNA TGTGCCAGCAGTGAAGCACGGGGGAGTTGGAAGTACTTC. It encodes CASSEARGSWKYF.

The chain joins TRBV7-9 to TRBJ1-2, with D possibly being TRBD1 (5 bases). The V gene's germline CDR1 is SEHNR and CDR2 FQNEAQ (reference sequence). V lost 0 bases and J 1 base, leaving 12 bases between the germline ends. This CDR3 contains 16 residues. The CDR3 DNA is TGTGCCAGCAGCTTAGCGGGGGGAGTAATTAACTATGGCTACACCTTC. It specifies CASSLAGGVINYGYTF.

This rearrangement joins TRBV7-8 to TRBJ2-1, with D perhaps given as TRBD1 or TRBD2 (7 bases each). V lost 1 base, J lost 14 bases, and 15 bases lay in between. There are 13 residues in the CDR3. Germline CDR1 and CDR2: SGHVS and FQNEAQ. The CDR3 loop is CASSLGGSGGEFF. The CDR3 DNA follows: TGTGCCAGCAGCTTAGGCGGGTCAGGGGGGGAGTTCTTC. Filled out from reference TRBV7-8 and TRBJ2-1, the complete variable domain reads GAGVSQSPRYKVAKRGQDVALRCDPISGHVSLFWYQQALGQGPEFLTYFQNEAQLDKSGLPSDRFFAERPEGSVSTLKIQRTQQEDSAVYLCASSLGGSGGEFFGPGTRLTVL.

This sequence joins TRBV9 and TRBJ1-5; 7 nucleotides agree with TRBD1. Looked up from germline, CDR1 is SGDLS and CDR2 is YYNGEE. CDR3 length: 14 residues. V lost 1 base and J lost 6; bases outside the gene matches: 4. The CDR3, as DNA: TGTGCCAGCAGCGTAACAGGGGCGGGTCAGCCCCAGCATTTT. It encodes CASSVTGAGQPQHF. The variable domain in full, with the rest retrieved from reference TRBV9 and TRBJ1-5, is DSGVTQTPKHLITATGQRVTLRCSPRSGDLSVYWYQQSLDQGLQFLIQYYNGEERAKGNILERFSAQQFPDLHSELNLSSLELGDSALYFCASSVTGAGQPQHFGDGTRLSIL.

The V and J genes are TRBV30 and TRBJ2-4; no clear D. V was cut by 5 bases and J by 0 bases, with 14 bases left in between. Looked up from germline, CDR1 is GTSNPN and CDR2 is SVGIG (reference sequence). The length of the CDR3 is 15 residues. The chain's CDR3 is CAWDPGVGAKNIQYF. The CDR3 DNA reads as TGTGCCTGGGACCCAGGTGTCGGAGCCAAAAACATTCAGTACTTC.

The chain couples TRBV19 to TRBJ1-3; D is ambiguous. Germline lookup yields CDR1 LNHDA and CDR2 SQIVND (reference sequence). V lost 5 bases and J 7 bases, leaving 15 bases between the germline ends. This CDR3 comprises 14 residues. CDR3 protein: CASSFSKVGNTIYF. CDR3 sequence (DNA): TGTGCCAGTAGTTTCTCCAAGGTCGGGAACACCATATATTTT.